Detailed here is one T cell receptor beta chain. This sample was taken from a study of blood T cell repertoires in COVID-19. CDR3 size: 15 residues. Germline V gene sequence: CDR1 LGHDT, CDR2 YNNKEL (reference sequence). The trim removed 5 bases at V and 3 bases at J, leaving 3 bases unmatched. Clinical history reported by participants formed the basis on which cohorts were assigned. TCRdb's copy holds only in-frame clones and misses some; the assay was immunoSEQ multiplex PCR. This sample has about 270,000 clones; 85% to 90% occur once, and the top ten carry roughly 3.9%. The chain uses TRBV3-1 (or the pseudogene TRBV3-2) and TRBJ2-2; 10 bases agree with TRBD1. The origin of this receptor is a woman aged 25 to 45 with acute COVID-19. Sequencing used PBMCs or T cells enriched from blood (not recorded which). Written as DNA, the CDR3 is TGTGCCAGCAGCACCGGGACAGGGGACACCGGGGAGCTGTTTTTT. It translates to CASSTGTGDTGELFF.